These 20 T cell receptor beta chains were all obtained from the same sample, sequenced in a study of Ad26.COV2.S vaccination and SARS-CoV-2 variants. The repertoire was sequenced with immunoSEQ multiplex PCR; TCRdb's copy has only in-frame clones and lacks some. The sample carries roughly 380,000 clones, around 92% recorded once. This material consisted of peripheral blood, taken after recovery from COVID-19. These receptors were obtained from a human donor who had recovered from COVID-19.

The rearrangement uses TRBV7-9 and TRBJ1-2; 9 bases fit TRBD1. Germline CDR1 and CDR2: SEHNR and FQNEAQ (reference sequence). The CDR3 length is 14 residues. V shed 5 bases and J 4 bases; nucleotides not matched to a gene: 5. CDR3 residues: CASSLTTGGYGYTF. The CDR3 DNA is TGTGCCAGCAGCCTAACGACAGGGGGCTATGGCTACACCTTC.

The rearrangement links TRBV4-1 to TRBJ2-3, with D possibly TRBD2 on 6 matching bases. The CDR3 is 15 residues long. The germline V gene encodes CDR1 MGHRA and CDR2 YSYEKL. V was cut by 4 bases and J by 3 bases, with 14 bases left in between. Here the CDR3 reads CASSLERTTTDTQYF. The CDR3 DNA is TGCGCCAGCAGCCTCGAAAGGACTACTACAGATACGCAGTATTTT.

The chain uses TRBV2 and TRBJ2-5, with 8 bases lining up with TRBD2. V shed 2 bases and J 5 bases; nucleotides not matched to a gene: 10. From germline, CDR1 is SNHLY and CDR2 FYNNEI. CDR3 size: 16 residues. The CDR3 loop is CASSELITSGRETQYF. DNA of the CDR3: TGTGCCAGCAGTGAATTGATAACTAGCGGTAGGGAGACCCAGTACTTC.

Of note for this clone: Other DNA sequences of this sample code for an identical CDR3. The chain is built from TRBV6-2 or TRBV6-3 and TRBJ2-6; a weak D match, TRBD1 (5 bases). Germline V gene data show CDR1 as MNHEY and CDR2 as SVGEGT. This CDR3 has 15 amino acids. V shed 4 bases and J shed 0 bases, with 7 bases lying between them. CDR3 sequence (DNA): TGTGCCAGCAGTTCAGGGAACTCTGGGGCCAACGTCCTGACTTTC. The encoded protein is CASSSGNSGANVLTF.

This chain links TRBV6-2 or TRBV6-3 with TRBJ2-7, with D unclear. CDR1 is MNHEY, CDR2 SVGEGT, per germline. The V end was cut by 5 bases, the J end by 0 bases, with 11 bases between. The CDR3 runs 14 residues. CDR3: CASSPRSFSYEQYF. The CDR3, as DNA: TGTGCCAGCAGTCCGAGGTCCTTCTCCTACGAGCAGTACTTC.

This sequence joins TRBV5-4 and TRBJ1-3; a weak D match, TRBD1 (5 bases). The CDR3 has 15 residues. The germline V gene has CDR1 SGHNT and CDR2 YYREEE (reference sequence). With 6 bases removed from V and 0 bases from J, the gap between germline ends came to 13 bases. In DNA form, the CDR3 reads TGTGCCAGCAAGACGGACATCAGCTCTGGAAACACCATATATTTT. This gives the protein CASKTDISSGNTIYF.

Here the CDR3 DNA reads TGTGCCAGCAGCCCGATCGGGGGTTTTAGTGTTCCAGATACGCAGTATTTT. It codes for CASSPIGGFSVPDTQYF. The rearrangement uses TRBV9 and TRBJ2-3, with a possible D match to TRBD2 (6 bases). CDR1 is SGDLS and CDR2 is YYNGEE in the germline V gene. Trimming stripped 4 bases from V and 4 bases from J, with 22 bases between. There are 17 residues in the CDR3.

DNA of the CDR3: TGTGCCAGCAGCGTAGCTCGGGAACTGGCGGGGAACACCGGGGAGCTGTTTTTT. It translates to CASSVARELAGNTGELFF. V usage is TRBV9 and J usage is TRBJ2-2; tentatively, D is TRBD2 (5 bases). Germline CDR1 SGDLS, CDR2 YYNGEE. Trimming shortened V by 0 bases and J by 1 base, and 16 bases separated the two germline ends. The CDR3 is made up of 18 amino acids. Using reference TRBV9 and TRBJ2-2 for the parts outside the CDR3, the full variable domain is DSGVTQTPKHLITATGQRVTLRCSPRSGDLSVYWYQQSLDQGLQFLIQYYNGEERAKGNILERFSAQQFPDLHSELNLSSLELGDSALYFCASSVARELAGNTGELFFGEGSRLTVL.

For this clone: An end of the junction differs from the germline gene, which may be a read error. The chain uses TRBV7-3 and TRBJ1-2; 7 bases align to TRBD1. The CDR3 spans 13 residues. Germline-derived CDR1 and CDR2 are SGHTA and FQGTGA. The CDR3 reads CASSTYTGQILYF. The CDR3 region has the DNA TGTGCCAGCAGCACTTACACGGGACAGATTTTATATTTC.

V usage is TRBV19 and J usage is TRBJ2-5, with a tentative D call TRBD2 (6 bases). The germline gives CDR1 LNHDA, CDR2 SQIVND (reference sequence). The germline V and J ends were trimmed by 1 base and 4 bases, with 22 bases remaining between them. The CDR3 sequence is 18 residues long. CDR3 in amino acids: CASSIGAQMAGLGETQYF. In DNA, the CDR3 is TGTGCCAGTAGTATAGGTGCCCAGATGGCGGGACTTGGAGAGACCCAGTACTTC.

The CDR3 spells CASSIRQAMNTEAFF. CDR3 DNA sequence: TGTGCCAGTAGTATAAGACAGGCGATGAACACTGAAGCTTTCTTT. This chain links TRBV19 with TRBJ1-1, with D possibly being TRBD1 (6 bases). V shed 2 bases and J shed 0 bases, with 10 bases lying between them. Germline CDR1 LNHDA, CDR2 SQIVND (reference sequence). The CDR3 totals 15 residues.

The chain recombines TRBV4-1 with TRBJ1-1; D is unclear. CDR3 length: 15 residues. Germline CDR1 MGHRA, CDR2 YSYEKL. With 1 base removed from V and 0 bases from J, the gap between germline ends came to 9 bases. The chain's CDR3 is CASSQVVELNTEAFF. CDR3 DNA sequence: TGCGCCAGCAGCCAAGTGGTAGAGCTGAACACTGAAGCTTTCTTT.

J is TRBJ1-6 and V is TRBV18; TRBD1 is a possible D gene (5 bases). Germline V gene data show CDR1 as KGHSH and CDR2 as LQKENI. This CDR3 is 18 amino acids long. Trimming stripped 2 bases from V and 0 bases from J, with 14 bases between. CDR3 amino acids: CASSPFERQNSYNSPLHF. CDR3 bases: TGTGCCAGCTCACCATTCGAAAGACAGAACTCCTATAATTCACCCCTCCACTTT.

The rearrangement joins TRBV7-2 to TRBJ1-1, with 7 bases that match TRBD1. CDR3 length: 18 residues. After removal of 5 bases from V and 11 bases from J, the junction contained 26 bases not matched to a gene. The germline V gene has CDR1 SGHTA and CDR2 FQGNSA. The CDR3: CASSPRQGPSLRRVDAFF. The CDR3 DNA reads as TGTGCCAGCAGCCCCCGACAGGGCCCATCGTTGCGCCGCGTTGACGCTTTCTTT.

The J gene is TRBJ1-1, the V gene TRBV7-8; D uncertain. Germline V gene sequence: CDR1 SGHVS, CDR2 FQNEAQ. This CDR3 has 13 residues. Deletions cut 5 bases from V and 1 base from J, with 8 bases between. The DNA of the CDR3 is TGTGCCAGCAGCCCATACGGGAACACTGAAGCTTTCTTT. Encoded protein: CASSPYGNTEAFF. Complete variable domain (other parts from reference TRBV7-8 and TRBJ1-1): GAGVSQSPRYKVAKRGQDVALRCDPISGHVSLFWYQQALGQGPEFLTYFQNEAQLDKSGLPSDRFFAERPEGSVSTLKIQRTQQEDSAVYLCASSPYGNTEAFFGQGTRLTVV.

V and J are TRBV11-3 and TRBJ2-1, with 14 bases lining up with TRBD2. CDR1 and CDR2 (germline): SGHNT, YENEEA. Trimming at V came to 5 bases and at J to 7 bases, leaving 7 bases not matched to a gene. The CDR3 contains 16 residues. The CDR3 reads CASSSPTSGGGNEQFF. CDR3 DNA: TGTGCCAGCAGCAGCCCGACTAGCGGGGGGGGAAATGAGCAGTTCTTC.

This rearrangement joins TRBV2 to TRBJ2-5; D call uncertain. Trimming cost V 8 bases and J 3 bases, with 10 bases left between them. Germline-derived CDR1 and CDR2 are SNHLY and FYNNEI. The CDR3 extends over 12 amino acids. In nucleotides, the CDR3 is TGTGCCAGCGAACTGAGAAAAGAGACCCAGTACTTC. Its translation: CASELRKETQYF. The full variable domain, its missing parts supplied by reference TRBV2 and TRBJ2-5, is EPEVTQTPSHQVTQMGQEVILRCVPISNHLYFYWYRQILGQKVEFLVSFYNNEISEKSEIFDDQFSVERPDGSNFTLKIRSTKLEDSAMYFCASELRKETQYFGPGTRLLVL.

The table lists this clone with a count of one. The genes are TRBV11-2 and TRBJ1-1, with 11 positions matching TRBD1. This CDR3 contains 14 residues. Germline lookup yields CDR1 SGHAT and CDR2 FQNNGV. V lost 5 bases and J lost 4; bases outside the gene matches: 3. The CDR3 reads CASSIGTGGTEAFF. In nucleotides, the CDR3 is TGTGCCAGCAGCATCGGGACAGGGGGCACTGAAGCTTTCTTT. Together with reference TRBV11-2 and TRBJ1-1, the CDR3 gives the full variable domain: EAGVAQSPRYKIIEKRQSVAFWCNPISGHATLYWYQQILGQGPKLLIQFQNNGVVDDSQLPKDRFSAERLKGVDSTLKIQPAKLEDSAVYLCASSIGTGGTEAFFGQGTRLTVV.

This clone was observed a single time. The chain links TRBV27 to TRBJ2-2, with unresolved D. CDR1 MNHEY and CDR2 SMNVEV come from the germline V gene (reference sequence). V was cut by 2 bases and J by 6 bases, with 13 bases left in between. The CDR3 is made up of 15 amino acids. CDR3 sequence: CASSLRVKPPGELFF. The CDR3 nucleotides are TGTGCCAGCAGTTTACGGGTCAAGCCCCCCGGGGAGCTGTTTTTT.

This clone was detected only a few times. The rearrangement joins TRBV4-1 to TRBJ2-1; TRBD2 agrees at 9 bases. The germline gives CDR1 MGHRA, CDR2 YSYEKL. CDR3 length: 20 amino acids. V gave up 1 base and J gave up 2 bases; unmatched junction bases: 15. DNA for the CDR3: TGCGCCAGCAGCCAAGGGGGTTGGCTAGCGGGGAACCCCGCCTACAATGAGCAGTTCTTC. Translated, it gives CASSQGGWLAGNPAYNEQFF.